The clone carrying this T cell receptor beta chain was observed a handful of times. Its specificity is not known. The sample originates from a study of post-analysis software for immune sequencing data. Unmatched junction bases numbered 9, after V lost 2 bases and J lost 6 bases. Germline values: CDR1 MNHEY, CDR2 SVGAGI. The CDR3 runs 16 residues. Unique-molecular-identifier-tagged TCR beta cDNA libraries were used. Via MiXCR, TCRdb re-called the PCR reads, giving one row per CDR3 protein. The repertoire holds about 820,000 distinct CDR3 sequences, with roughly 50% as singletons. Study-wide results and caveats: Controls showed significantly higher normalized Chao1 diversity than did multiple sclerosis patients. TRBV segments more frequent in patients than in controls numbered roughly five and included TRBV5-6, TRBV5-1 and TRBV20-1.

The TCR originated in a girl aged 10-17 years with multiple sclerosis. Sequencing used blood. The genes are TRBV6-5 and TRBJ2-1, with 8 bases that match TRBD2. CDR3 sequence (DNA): TGTGCCAGCAGTTACGGACTGGCGGGAGGCCCCAATGAGCAGTTCTTC. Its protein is CASSYGLAGGPNEQFF.